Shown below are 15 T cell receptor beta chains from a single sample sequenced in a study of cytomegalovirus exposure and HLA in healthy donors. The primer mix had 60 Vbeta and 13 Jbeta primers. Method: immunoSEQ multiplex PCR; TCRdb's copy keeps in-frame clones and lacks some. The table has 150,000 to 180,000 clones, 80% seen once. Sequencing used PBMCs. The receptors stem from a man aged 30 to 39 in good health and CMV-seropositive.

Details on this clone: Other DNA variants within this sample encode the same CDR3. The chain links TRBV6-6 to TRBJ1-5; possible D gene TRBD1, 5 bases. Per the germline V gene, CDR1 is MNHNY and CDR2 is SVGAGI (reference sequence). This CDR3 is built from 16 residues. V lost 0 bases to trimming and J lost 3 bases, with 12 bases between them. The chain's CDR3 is CASSYSGGGANQPQHF. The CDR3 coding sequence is TGTGCCAGCAGTTACTCGGGCGGGGGTGCCAATCAGCCCCAGCATTTT.

CDR3 nucleotides: TGTGCCAGCAGTTACTCGTGGAGCTTCACCGCGAATCAGCCCCAGCATTTT. Its protein is CASSYSWSFTANQPQHF. The V gene is TRBV6-7, the J gene TRBJ1-5; D gene ambiguous. TRBV6-7 is placed among ORFs of uncertain function. The CDR3 contains 17 residues. Trimming left V 0 bases short and J 4 bases short, with 16 bases between.

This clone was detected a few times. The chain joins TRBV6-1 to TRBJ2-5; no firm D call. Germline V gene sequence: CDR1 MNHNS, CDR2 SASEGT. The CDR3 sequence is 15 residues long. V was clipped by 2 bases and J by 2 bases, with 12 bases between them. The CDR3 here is CASSERTSRQETQYF. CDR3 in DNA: TGTGCCAGCAGTGAACGAACGAGTCGACAAGAGACCCAGTACTTC.

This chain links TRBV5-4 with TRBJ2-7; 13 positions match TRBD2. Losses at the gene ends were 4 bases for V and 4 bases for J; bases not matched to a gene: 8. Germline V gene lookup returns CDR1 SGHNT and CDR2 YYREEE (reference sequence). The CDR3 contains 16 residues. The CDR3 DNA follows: TGTGCCAGCAGCCTAACCTGGACTAGCGGGAGTTACGAGCAGTACTTC. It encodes CASSLTWTSGSYEQYF.

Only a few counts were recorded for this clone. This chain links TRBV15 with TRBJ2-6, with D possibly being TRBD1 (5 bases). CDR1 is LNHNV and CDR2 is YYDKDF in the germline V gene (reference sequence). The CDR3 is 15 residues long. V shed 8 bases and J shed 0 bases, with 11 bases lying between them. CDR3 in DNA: TGTGCCACCTTTGGACAAACCTCTGGGGCCAACGTCCTGACTTTC. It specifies CATFGQTSGANVLTF.

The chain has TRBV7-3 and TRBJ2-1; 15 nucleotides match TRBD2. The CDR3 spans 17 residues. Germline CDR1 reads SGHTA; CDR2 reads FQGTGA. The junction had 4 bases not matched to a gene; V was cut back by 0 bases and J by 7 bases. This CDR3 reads CASSLTSGTSGRNEQFF. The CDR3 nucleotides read TGTGCCAGCAGCTTAACCTCCGGGACTAGCGGGAGGAATGAGCAGTTCTTC. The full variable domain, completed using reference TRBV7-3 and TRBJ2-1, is GAGVSQTPSNKVTEKGKYVELRCDPISGHTALYWYRQSLGQGPEFLIYFQGTGAADDSGLPNDRFFAVRPEGSVSTLKIQRTERGDSAVYLCASSLTSGTSGRNEQFFGPGTRLTVL.

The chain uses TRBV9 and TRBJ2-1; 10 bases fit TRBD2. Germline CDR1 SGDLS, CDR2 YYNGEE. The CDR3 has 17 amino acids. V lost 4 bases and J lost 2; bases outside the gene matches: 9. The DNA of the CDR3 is TGTGCCAGCAGCCCACGGACTAGCGGCCCTCCCTACAATGAGCAGTTCTTC. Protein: CASSPRTSGPPYNEQFF.

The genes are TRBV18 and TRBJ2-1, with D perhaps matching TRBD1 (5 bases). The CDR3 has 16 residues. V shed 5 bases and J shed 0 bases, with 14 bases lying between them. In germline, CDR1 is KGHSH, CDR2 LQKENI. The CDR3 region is CASSYRQSSSYNEQFF. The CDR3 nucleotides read TGTGCCAGCTCATACCGACAGTCGAGCTCCTACAATGAGCAGTTCTTC.

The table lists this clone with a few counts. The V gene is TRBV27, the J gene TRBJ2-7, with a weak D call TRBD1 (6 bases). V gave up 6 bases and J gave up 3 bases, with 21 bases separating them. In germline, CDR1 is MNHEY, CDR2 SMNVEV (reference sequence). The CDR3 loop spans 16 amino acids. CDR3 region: CASRLFTLTGNYEQYF. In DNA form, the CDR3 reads TGTGCCAGCAGGCTATTCACCTTGACAGGCAACTACGAGCAGTACTTC.

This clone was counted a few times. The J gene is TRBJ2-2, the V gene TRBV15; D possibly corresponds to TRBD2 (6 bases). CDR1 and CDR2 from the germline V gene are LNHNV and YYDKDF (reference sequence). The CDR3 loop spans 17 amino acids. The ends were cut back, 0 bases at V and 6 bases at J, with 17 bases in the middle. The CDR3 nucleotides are TGTGCCACCAGCAGAGATCTAGTCGGGAGAAGCGCCGGGGAGCTGTTTTTT. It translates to CATSRDLVGRSAGELFF.

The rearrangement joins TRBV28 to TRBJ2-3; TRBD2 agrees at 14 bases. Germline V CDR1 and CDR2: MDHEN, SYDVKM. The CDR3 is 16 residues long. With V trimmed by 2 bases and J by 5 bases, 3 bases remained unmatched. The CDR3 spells CASSLPGLAGVDTQYF. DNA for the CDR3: TGTGCCAGCAGTTTACCGGGACTAGCGGGAGTAGATACGCAGTATTTT. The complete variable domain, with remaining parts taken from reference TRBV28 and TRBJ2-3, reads DVKVTQSSRYLVKRTGEKVFLECVQDMDHENMFWYRQDPGLGLRLIYFSYDVKMKEKGDIPEGYSVSREKKERFSLILESASTNQTSMYLCASSLPGLAGVDTQYFGPGTRLTVL.

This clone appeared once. The DNA of the CDR3 is TGTGCCAGCACCCTGGGGAGCGGAGAAGAGACCCAGTACTTC. This sequence encodes CASTLGSGEETQYF. The chain recombines TRBV6-6 with TRBJ2-5, with a possible D match to TRBD2 (5 bases). This CDR3 spans 14 amino acids. Germline V gene data show CDR1 as MNHNY and CDR2 as SVGAGI (reference sequence). V was trimmed by 7 bases and J by 3 bases, leaving 15 bases between them.

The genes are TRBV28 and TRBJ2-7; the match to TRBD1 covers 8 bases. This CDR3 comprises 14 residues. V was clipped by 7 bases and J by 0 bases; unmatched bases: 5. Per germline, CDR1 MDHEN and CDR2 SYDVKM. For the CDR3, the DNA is TGTGCCAGCAAAAAGGGACAGGTCTCCTACGAGCAGTACTTC. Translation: CASKKGQVSYEQYF. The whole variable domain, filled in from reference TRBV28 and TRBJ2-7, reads DVKVTQSSRYLVKRTGEKVFLECVQDMDHENMFWYRQDPGLGLRLIYFSYDVKMKEKGDIPEGYSVSREKKERFSLILESASTNQTSMYLCASKKGQVSYEQYFGPGTRLTVT.

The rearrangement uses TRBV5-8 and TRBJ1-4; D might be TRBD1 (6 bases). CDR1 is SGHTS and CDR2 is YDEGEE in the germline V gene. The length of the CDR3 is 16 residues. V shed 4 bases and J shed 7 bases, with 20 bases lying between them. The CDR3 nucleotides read TGTGCCAGCAGCCGAGGACTGGGGGGGCTAAGTGAAAAACTGTTTTTT. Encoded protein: CASSRGLGGLSEKLFF.

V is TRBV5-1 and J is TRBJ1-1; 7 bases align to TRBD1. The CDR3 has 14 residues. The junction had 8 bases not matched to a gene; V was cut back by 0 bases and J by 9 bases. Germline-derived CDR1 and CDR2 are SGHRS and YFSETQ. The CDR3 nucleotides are TGCGCCAGCAGCTTGGGGGGACAGTCTGAGAAAGCTTTCTTT. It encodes CASSLGGQSEKAFF.